This T cell receptor (beta chain) was observed in a study of T-cell memory formation after mild COVID-19. 5'RACE primed at constant segments yielded TCR alpha and TCR beta cDNA libraries bearing sample barcodes and UMIs. TCRdb ran MiXCR on the 5' RACE reads and lists one entry per CDR3 protein. The data contain 530,000 or so distinct CDR3 sequences, 15% to 20% of them singletons. Broader study findings: Within pre-infection memory, some responding clones were found, suggesting cross-reactive memory joined. What remained unconfirmed was the SARS-CoV-2 specificity of second-wave clones peaking on day 37.

There are many counts of this clonotype. Antigen unknown. The sequencing sample was made of PBMCs or a T cell subset sorted from them (not recorded which). This receptor was identified in an adult woman who had mild COVID-19 (a few samples of this study predate the infection). Cell type and time point are not known.

This CDR3 reads CASRDGIGAYEQYF. The CDR3 nucleotides read TGTGCCAGCAGAGACGGTATAGGGGCCTACGAGCAGTACTTC. The gene calls are TRBV12-3 or TRBV12-4 and TRBJ2-7, with TRBD1 as a possible D gene (5 bases). This CDR3 has 14 residues. V was pared by 6 bases and J by 2 bases, with 14 bases between.